This T cell receptor (beta chain) was observed in a study of blood T cell repertoires in COVID-19. On the study more broadly: PBMCs, B-cell-depleted T cells, or T cells provided the cDNA or gDNA that made up the material.

This CDR3 is built from 16 residues. The trim removed 7 bases at V and 6 bases at J, leaving 12 bases unmatched. In germline, CDR1 is LNHDA, CDR2 SQIVND (reference sequence). Original processing methods: Reference gene primers were amplified, and this amplification served to estimate nucleated cell counts. Data came from immunoSEQ multiplex PCR; TCRdb stores just in-frame clones and leaves some out. V, J and clone size were drawn from that table, and D and trimming were deduced from the DNA. The top ten hold around 3.5% of the sample, which has 250,000 or so clones, roughly four fifths seen once. Individuals drawn from under 30 US areas were roughly 18 to 95 years old. Two negative PCRs, clearance, or symptom resolution had been documented for recovered Cohort 3 donors.

The material sequenced was PBMCs or T cells enriched from blood (not recorded which). J is TRBJ2-1 and V is TRBV19; the match to TRBD1 covers 10 bases. The clonotype comes from a man aged 45-60 years who had recovered from COVID-19. This CDR3 is CASKGKPGQGFNEQFF. The CDR3 DNA is TGTGCCAGTAAAGGGAAACCGGGACAGGGGTTCAATGAGCAGTTCTTC.